A single sample is the source of the 9 T cell receptor beta chains below, sequenced in a study of human T cells and chemical hapten exposure. Time point here: patch test 1, 2 weeks after DPC sensitization. The treatment is: therapeutic diphenylcyclopropenone sensitization with weekly scalp DPC. TCRdb analysed the RACE reads with MiXCR anew, one entry per CDR3 protein. The sample includes some 120,000 distinct CDR3 sequences, roughly an eighth of them seen just once. The sample in question was whole blood, obtained in connection with sensitization to the hapten diphenylcyclopropenone (DPC). The receptors here all came from a woman aged 50 to 65 with alopecia areata. Some clones in this sample may be carry-over from other donors' samples.

The sample holds many counts of this clonotype. The chain employs TRBV20-1 and TRBJ1-6; D not certain. The CDR3 length is 14 residues. The V and J ends lost 2 bases and 3 bases respectively, with 8 bases between them. Germline V gives CDR1 DFQATT, CDR2 SNEGSKA (reference sequence). CDR3 in DNA: TGCAGTGCTAGAACGGGTCGCTATAATTCACCCCTCCACTTT. The encoded protein is CSARTGRYNSPLHF.

The chain employs TRBV2 and TRBJ1-6; D unresolved. CDR3 length: 14 amino acids. From germline, CDR1 is SNHLY and CDR2 FYNNEI. Between the trimmed V and J ends, which lost 2 bases and 6 bases, there was a span of 8 bases. In nucleotides, the CDR3 is TGTGCCAGCAGTGAATCTCGGATTAATTCACCCCTCCACTTT. Translation: CASSESRINSPLHF.

This clonotype was seen only a few times. This chain links TRBV7-9 with TRBJ2-2; 8 bases are a match to TRBD1. CDR3 length: 14 residues. CDR1 is SEHNR and CDR2 is FQNEAQ in the germline V gene (reference sequence). J was trimmed by 6 bases and V by 3 bases; bases with no gene match: 3. CDR3 protein: CASSFIQGAGELFF. Here the CDR3 DNA reads TGTGCCAGCAGCTTTATACAGGGGGCCGGGGAGCTGTTTTTT.

In this sample, this clonotype turned up a few times. This chain uses TRBV9 with TRBJ2-2; D call uncertain. The CDR3 length is 16 residues. Germline CDR1 reads SGDLS; CDR2 reads YYNGEE. The V and J ends lost 0 bases and 7 bases respectively, with 16 bases between them. The CDR3 is CASSVVTLSEHGELFF. The CDR3 coding sequence is TGTGCCAGCAGCGTAGTTACTCTTTCTGAGCACGGGGAGCTGTTTTTT.

Ten or more counts support this clonotype. V is TRBV4-1 and J is TRBJ1-2; 8 nucleotides match TRBD1. The germline CDR1 and CDR2 sequences are MGHRA and YSYEKL. Trimming cost V 1 base and J 6 bases; bases outside gene matches: 16. This CDR3 spans 18 amino acids. As DNA, the CDR3 is TGCGCCAGCAGCCAAGGGCGGAGGACAGGGCTCAATGAAAATGGCTACACCTTC. This codes for CASSQGRRTGLNENGYTF.

The J gene is TRBJ2-1, the V gene TRBV24-1; D may correspond to TRBD1 or TRBD2 (5 bases each). In germline, CDR1 is KGHDR, CDR2 SFDVKD. The CDR3 covers 17 residues. The V end lost 1 base, the J end lost 2 bases, and 14 bases lay between the germline ends. CDR3 in amino acids: CATSDLDGGVPYNEQFF. In DNA form, the CDR3 reads TGTGCCACCAGTGATTTAGATGGGGGTGTGCCCTACAATGAGCAGTTCTTC.

This clonotype was picked up many times. The chain couples TRBV28 to TRBJ1-1, with D possibly TRBD1 on 5 matching bases. There are 13 residues in the CDR3. Germline loops: CDR1 MDHEN, CDR2 SYDVKM. V lost 5 bases, J lost 7 bases, and 14 bases lay in between. As DNA, the CDR3 is TGTGCCAGCAGTGAGGGGAGGAAGGTTGAAGCTTTCTTT. It specifies CASSEGRKVEAFF.

The rearrangement links TRBV5-1 to TRBJ1-2; 7 bases match TRBD1. The CDR3 totals 15 residues. CDR1 SGHRS and CDR2 YFSETQ come from the germline V gene. Trimming cost V 0 bases and J 1 base; bases outside gene matches: 3. In DNA, the CDR3 is TGCGCCAGCAGCTTGGAAGGGGGCTTTAACTATGGCTACACCTTC. Translating gives CASSLEGGFNYGYTF.

This clonotype was seen a few times. This rearrangement joins TRBV20-1 to TRBJ2-2, with TRBD2 identical over 7 bases. V was pared by 6 bases and J by 0 bases, with 7 bases of the junction left unmatched. The CDR3 is made up of 15 amino acids. Germline V gene lookup returns CDR1 DFQATT and CDR2 SNEGSKA (reference sequence). The CDR3, as DNA: TGCAGTGCCCATCAGGGACTACCGAACACCGGGGAGCTGTTTTTT. Its protein is CSAHQGLPNTGELFF.